The 14 T cell receptor beta chains below come from one sample, sequenced in a study of blood T cell repertoires in COVID-19. Assay: immunoSEQ multiplex PCR; the TCRdb copy retains only in-frame clones and omits some. The sample has approximately 300,000 clones, 80% to 95% seen once. Input material: PBMCs or T cells enriched from blood (not recorded which). The receptors here all came from a woman aged 30 to 39 who had recovered from COVID-19.

V and J are TRBV7-9 and TRBJ1-5; a possible D gene is TRBD1 (6 bases). The CDR3 spans 13 residues. V shed 5 bases and J shed 12 bases, with 17 bases lying between them. The germline gives CDR1 SEHNR, CDR2 FQNEAQ (reference sequence). The chain's CDR3 is CASSIWGRVFQHF. As DNA, the CDR3 is TGTGCCAGCAGCATATGGGGGCGTGTGTTCCAGCATTTT.

The chain recombines TRBV18 with TRBJ2-7; 7 positions agree with TRBD1. V was clipped by 5 bases and J by 5 bases; unmatched bases: 6. Germline V gene sequence: CDR1 KGHSH, CDR2 LQKENI. The CDR3 is made up of 13 amino acids. The CDR3 protein is CASSTGQSNEQYF. The CDR3 nucleotides read TGTGCCAGCTCAACGGGACAGTCCAACGAGCAGTACTTC.

This chain links TRBV18 with TRBJ2-3; perhaps TRBD1 as D (5 bases). Between the trimmed V and J ends, which lost 0 bases and 2 bases, there was a span of 6 bases. CDR1 KGHSH and CDR2 LQKENI come from the germline V gene. CDR3 length: 14 amino acids. CDR3 coding DNA: TGTGCCAGCTCACCACCAGGGGTCACAGATACGCAGTATTTT. It is translated as CASSPPGVTDTQYF.

The chain uses TRBV19 and TRBJ1-2; possible D gene TRBD1, 6 bases. This CDR3 is 14 amino acids long. CDR1 is LNHDA, CDR2 SQIVND, per germline (reference sequence). The germline V and J ends were trimmed by 5 bases and 5 bases, with 15 bases remaining between them. The CDR3 protein is CASSYTGKEYGYTF. CDR3 coding DNA: TGTGCCAGTAGTTACACAGGGAAAGAATATGGCTACACCTTC. Drawing the rest from reference TRBV19 and TRBJ1-2, the complete variable domain is DGGITQSPKYLFRKEGQNVTLSCEQNLNHDAMYWYRQDPGQGLRLIYYSQIVNDFQKGDIAEGYSVSREKKESFPLTVTSAQKNPTAFYLCASSYTGKEYGYTFGSGTRLTVV.

The chain combines TRBV4-2 with TRBJ1-5, with TRBD1 as a possible D gene (5 bases). V was trimmed by 0 bases and J by 1 base, leaving 16 bases between them. Germline V gene lookup returns CDR1 LGHNA and CDR2 YNFKEQ. The CDR3 loop spans 18 amino acids. The DNA for the CDR3 is TGTGCCAGCAGCCAAGATAGTACCGGCAGGGCGAGCAATCAGCCCCAGCATTTT. Amino acids: CASSQDSTGRASNQPQHF.

V usage is TRBV7-2 and J usage is TRBJ2-7, with D possibly matching TRBD1 (6 bases). V lost 8 bases and J lost 3, with 17 bases in between. CDR1 SGHTA and CDR2 FQGNSA come from the germline V gene. This CDR3 has 14 amino acids. The CDR3 DNA follows: TGTGCCAGCCAGGGGCAAAAGGGGAACTACGAGCAGTACTTC. Its translation is CASQGQKGNYEQYF. Together with reference TRBV7-2 and TRBJ2-7, the CDR3 gives the full variable domain: GAGVSQSPSNKVTEKGKDVELRCDPISGHTALYWYRQSLGQGLEFLIYFQGNSAPDKSGLPSDRFSAERTGGSVSTLTIQRTQQEDSAVYLCASQGQKGNYEQYFGPGTRLTVT.

This rearrangement joins TRBV5-4 to TRBJ2-7; a weak D match, TRBD1 (7 bases). The V gene's germline CDR1 is SGHNT and CDR2 YYREEE (reference sequence). The V and J ends lost 0 bases and 2 bases respectively, with 12 bases between them. The CDR3 spans 15 residues. CDR3 coding DNA: TGTGCCAGCAGCTTGGGTCAGGGGGGAACCTACGAGCAGTACTTC. It is translated as CASSLGQGGTYEQYF. Full variable domain (rest looked up from reference TRBV5-4 and TRBJ2-7): ETGVTQSPTHLIKTRGQQVTLRCSSQSGHNTVSWYQQALGQGPQFIFQYYREEENGRGNFPPRFSGLQFPNYSSELNVNALELDDSALYLCASSLGQGGTYEQYFGPGTRLTVT.

The chain links TRBV28 to TRBJ2-4; perhaps TRBD2 as D (5 bases). Per the germline V gene, CDR1 is MDHEN and CDR2 is SYDVKM. Deletions cut 7 bases from V and 11 bases from J, with 12 bases between. This CDR3 is 11 amino acids long. The CDR3 coding sequence is TGTGCCAGCACCGAGAGGGAATTTCAGTACTTC. Translated: CASTEREFQYF.

This clone has just a few counts. The rearrangement uses TRBV4-3 and TRBJ1-5; D is ambiguous. CDR3 length: 15 residues. Germline V gene sequence: CDR1 LGHNA, CDR2 YSLEER. Trimming shortened V by 0 bases and J by 2 bases, and 8 bases separated the two germline ends. CDR3 region: CASSQDSTGNQPQHF. The CDR3 coding sequence is TGCGCCAGCAGCCAAGATTCCACAGGCAATCAGCCCCAGCATTTT.

V usage is TRBV19 and J usage is TRBJ1-5; TRBD1 might be the D (6 bases). Germline V CDR1 and CDR2: LNHDA, SQIVND (reference sequence). There are 15 residues in the CDR3. V dropped 5 bases and J dropped 0 bases, with 11 bases sitting between them. CDR3 in DNA: TGTGCCAGTAGTCCCCGACAGGTTAGCAATCAGCCCCAGCATTTT. Protein: CASSPRQVSNQPQHF.

The chain uses TRBV9 and TRBJ2-3, with 8 positions matching TRBD2. CDR1 is SGDLS, CDR2 YYNGEE, per germline. With V trimmed by 4 bases and J by 0 bases, 16 bases remained unmatched. This CDR3 is 19 amino acids long. For the CDR3, the DNA is TGTGCCAGCAGCAATTCAATTAGCGGGGCGGTATCTAGCACAGATACGCAGTATTTT. It specifies CASSNSISGAVSSTDTQYF.

The chain links TRBV27 to TRBJ2-1; 10 bases are shared with TRBD2. The CDR3 spans 14 residues. V lost 11 bases, J lost 2 bases, and 6 bases stayed unmatched. CDR1 is MNHEY and CDR2 is SMNVEV in the germline V gene (reference sequence). The CDR3, as DNA: TGTGCCTCGGTAGCGGGGGGCCCCTACAATGAGCAGTTCTTC. Amino acid sequence: CASVAGGPYNEQFF.

The chain recombines TRBV4-3 with TRBJ2-1, with D possibly being TRBD1 (5 bases). Trimming shortened V by 4 bases and J by 5 bases, and 15 bases separated the two germline ends. CDR3 size: 15 residues. Germline V lookup: CDR1 LGHNA, CDR2 YSLEER. This chain's CDR3 is CASSRQGLGNNEQFF. The CDR3 region has the DNA TGCGCCAGCAGCCGTCAGGGATTAGGAAACAATGAGCAGTTCTTC.

Comments on this clone: The CDR3 end shows no conserved phenylalanine or tryptophan, and so a read error is likely. The DNA is left out, because the CDR3 cannot be placed on it with certainty; the CDR3 is given as TCRdb lists it. The chain joins TRBV2 to TRBJ2-7; the table's D call TRBD1 went unverified against the DNA. From germline, CDR1 is SNHLY and CDR2 FYNNEI. Both ends counted, the CDR3 spans 11 residues. The CDR3: CASSGGQGFYL.